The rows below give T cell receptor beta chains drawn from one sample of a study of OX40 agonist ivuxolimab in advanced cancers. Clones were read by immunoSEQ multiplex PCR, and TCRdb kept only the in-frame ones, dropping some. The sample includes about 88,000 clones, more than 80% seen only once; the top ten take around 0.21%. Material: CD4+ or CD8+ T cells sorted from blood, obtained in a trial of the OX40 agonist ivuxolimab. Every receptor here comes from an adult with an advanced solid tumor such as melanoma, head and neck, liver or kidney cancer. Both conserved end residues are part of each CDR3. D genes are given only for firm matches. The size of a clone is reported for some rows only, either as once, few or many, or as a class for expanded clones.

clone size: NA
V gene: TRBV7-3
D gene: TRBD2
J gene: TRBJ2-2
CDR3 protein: CASRSSGSAGELFF
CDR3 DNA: TGTGCCAGCAGATCTAGCGGGAGTGCCGGGGAGCTGTTTTTT

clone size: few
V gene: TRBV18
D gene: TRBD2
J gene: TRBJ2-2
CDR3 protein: CASSPPWGGTGELFF
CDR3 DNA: TGTGCCAGCTCACCCCCGTGGGGGGGCACCGGGGAGCTGTTTTTT

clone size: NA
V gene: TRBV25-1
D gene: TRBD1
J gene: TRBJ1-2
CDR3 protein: CASSEGQAYGYTF
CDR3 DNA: TGTGCCAGCAGTGAAGGACAGGCCTATGGCTACACCTTC

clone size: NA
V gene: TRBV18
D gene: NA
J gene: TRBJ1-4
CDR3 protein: CASSPFQTGSESEKLFF
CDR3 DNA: TGTGCCAGCTCACCCTTTCAAACAGGGAGCGAAAGTGAAAAACTGTTTTTT

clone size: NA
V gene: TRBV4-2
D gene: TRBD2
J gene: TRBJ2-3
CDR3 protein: CASSQDRLAGTDTQYF
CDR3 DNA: TGTGCCAGCAGCCAAGACAGGCTAGCGGGCACAGATACGCAGTATTTT

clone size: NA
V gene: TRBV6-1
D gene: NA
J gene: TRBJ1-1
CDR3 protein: CASSEAWAARAEAFF
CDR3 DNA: TGTGCCAGCAGTGAAGCATGGGCAGCTAGGGCTGAAGCTTTCTTT

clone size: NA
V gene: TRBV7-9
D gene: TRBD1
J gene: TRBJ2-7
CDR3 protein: CASSLTGGGSYEQYF
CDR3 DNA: TGTGCCAGCAGTCTTACAGGGGGCGGATCATACGAGCAGTACTTC

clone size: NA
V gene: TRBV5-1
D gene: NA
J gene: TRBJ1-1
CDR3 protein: CASSLLAQNTEAFF
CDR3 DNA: TGCGCCAGCAGCTTGCTTGCCCAGAACACTGAAGCTTTCTTT

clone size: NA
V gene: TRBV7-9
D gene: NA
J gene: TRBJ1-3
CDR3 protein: CASSLLGGSGNTIYF
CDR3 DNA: TGTGCCAGCAGCTTATTGGGGGGCTCTGGAAACACCATATATTTT

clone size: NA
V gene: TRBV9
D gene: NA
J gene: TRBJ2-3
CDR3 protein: CASSVATGSPDTQYF
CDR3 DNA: TGTGCCAGCAGCGTAGCTACTGGATCTCCGGATACGCAGTATTTT

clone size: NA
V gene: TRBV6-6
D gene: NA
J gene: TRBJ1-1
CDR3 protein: CASSYKTDEAFF
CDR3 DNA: TGTGCCAGCAGTTACAAGACAGATGAAGCTTTCTTT

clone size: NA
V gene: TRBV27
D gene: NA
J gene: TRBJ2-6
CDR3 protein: CASSLYWVSGANVLTF
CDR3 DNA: TGTGCCAGCAGTTTATATTGGGTCTCTGGGGCCAACGTCCTGACTTTC

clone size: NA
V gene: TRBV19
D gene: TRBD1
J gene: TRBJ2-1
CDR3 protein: CASSTNSRQGRLNAGEQFF
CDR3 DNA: TGTGCCAGTAGTACCAACTCCAGACAGGGAAGGTTAAATGCCGGTGAGCAGTTCTTC

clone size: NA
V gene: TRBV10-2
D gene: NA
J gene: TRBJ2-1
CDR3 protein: CASSGGKGGKQFF
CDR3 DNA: TGCGCCAGCAGTGGTGGGAAGGGAGGTAAGCAGTTCTTC

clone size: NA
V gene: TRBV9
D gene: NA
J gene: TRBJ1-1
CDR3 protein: CASSVAPAGRSTNTEAFF
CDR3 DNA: TGTGCCAGCAGCGTAGCCCCTGCAGGGAGATCCACAAACACTGAAGCTTTCTTT

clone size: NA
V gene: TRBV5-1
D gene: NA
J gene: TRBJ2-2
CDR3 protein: CASSAGTVGPAGELFF
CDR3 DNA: TGCGCCAGCAGCGCGGGGACAGTGGGACCCGCCGGGGAGCTGTTTTTT

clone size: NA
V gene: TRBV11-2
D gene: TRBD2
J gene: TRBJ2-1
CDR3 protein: CASSLRRESGNEQFF
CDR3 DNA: TGTGCCAGCAGCCTGAGGCGGGAGTCGGGGAATGAGCAGTTCTTC

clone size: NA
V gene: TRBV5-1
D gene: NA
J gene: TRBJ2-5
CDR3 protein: CASSFQTGTEEGYF
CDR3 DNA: TGCGCCAGCAGCTTCCAAACCGGGACGGAGGAGGGGTACTTC

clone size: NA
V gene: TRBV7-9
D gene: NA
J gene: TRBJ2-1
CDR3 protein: CASSYLTEQFF
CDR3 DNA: TGTGCCAGCAGCTACCTTACTGAGCAGTTCTTC

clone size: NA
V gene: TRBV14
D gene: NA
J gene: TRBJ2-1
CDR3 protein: CASSQDSSYNEQFF
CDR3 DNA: TGTGCCAGCAGCCAAGATTCGTCCTACAATGAGCAGTTCTTC

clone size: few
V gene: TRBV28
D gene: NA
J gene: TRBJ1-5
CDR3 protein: CAIRRGNQPQHF
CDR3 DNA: TGTGCCATTAGAAGGGGGAATCAGCCCCAGCATTTT

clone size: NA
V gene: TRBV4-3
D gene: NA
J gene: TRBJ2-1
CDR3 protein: CASSLGRAPNEQFF
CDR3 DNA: TGCGCCAGCAGCCTGGGGCGCGCGCCCAATGAGCAGTTCTTC

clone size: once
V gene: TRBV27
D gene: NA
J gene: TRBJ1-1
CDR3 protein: CASSLGRQGAEAFF
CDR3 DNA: TGTGCCAGCAGTTTAGGTCGGCAGGGTGCTGAAGCTTTCTTT

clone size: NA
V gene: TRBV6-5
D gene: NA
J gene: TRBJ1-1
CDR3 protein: CASSYNSKTTEAFF
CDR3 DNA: TGTGCCAGCAGTTACAATTCGAAGACCACTGAAGCTTTCTTT

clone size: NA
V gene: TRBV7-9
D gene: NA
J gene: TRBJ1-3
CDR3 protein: CASSFWPGGSGNTIYF
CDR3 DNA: TGTGCCAGCAGCTTTTGGCCTGGAGGCTCTGGAAACACCATATATTTT

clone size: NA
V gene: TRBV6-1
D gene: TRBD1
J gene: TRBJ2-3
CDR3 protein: CASSDTGDSGDPTDTQYF
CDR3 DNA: TGTGCCAGCAGTGATACAGGGGACAGCGGCGACCCCACAGATACGCAGTATTTT

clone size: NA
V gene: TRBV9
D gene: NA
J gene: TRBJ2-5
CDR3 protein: CASSVGPGLQETQYF
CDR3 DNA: TGTGCCAGCAGCGTAGGTCCGGGACTTCAAGAGACCCAGTACTTC

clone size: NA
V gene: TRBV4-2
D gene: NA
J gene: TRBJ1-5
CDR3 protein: CASSQDLRNAPNQPQHF
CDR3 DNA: TGTGCCAGCAGCCAAGACCTAAGGAACGCTCCAAATCAGCCCCAGCATTTT

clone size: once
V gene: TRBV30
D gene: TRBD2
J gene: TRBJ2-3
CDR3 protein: CAWGKAGSTDTQYF
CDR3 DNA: TGTGCCTGGGGCAAAGCGGGAAGCACAGATACGCAGTATTTT

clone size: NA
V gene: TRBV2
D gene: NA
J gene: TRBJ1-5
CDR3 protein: CASSEAMGQGNQPQHF
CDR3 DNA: TGTGCCAGCAGTGAAGCAATGGGGCAGGGGAATCAGCCCCAGCATTTT

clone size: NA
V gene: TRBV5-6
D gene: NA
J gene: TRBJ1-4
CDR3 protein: CASSIPGANEKLFF
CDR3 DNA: TGTGCCAGCAGTATCCCAGGAGCCAATGAAAAACTGTTTTTT

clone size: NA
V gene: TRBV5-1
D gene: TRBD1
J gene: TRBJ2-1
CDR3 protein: CASSRDSFSPNNEQFF
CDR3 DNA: TGCGCCAGCAGCCGGGACAGCTTCTCGCCCAACAATGAGCAGTTCTTC